A single sample gave rise to the 9 T cell receptor beta chains below, sequenced in a study of cytomegalovirus exposure and HLA in healthy donors. The PCR employed 60 Vbeta primers together with 13 Jbeta primers. Data came from immunoSEQ multiplex PCR; TCRdb stores just in-frame clones and leaves some out. The sample lists 90,000 to 100,000 clones, about 72% occurring once. The sequenced material came from PBMCs. These receptors were obtained from a woman in her fifties or sixties in good health and CMV-seropositive.

The chain couples TRBV19 to TRBJ2-7, with 9 bases aligning to TRBD1. Germline values: CDR1 LNHDA, CDR2 SQIVND (reference sequence). The CDR3 has 15 amino acids. Germline trimming cut 2 bases from V and 6 bases from J; bases unmatched to any gene: 8. As DNA, the CDR3 is TGTGCCAGTAGTATATCTGGGACAGGGTCGGGCGAGCAGTACTTC. Translated, it gives CASSISGTGSGEQYF.

With respect to this clone: The same CDR3 is also encoded by other DNA sequences in this sample. The gene calls are TRBV29-1 and TRBJ2-2; D ambiguous. The CDR3 length is 12 residues. The germline CDR1 and CDR2 sequences are SQVTM and ANQGSEA. V lost 4 bases to trimming and J lost 8 bases, with 11 bases between them. CDR3 sequence: CSVATGAGELFF. CDR3 DNA: TGCAGCGTTGCAACTGGAGCGGGGGAGCTGTTTTTT.

The rearrangement links TRBV4-1 to TRBJ1-2, with 11 bases matching TRBD1. There are 15 residues in the CDR3. The trim removed 4 bases at V and 3 bases at J, leaving 4 bases unmatched. Germline V lookup: CDR1 MGHRA, CDR2 YSYEKL. The CDR3 DNA reads TGCGCCAGCAGCCCCGGACAGGGGGCGGACTATGGCTACACCTTC. It encodes CASSPGQGADYGYTF.

This sequence joins TRBV7-9 and TRBJ2-7; D gene ambiguous. The length of the CDR3 is 13 residues. Germline CDR1 SEHNR, CDR2 FQNEAQ (reference sequence). V shed 0 bases and J shed 3 bases, with 6 bases lying between them. CDR3 in amino acids: CASSLASNYEQYF. The CDR3 DNA reads as TGTGCCAGCAGCTTAGCGTCCAACTACGAGCAGTACTTC.

As concerns this clone: A read error may account for a junction end that differs from germline. Other DNA sequences in the sample encode the same CDR3. The V gene is TRBV19, the J gene TRBJ1-4; 10 bases fit TRBD1. This CDR3 spans 14 amino acids. Germline CDR1 and CDR2: LNHDA and SQIVND (reference sequence). The CDR3, as DNA: TGTGCCAGTAGGTATGGGACAGGGGTCGAAAAATTGTTTTTT. Translated: CASRYGTGVEKLFF.

A few counts support this clone. V gene TRBV19 combines with J gene TRBJ2-1, with a weak D call TRBD2 (6 bases). The CDR3 runs to 14 residues. V shed 3 bases and J shed 7 bases, with 13 bases lying between them. The germline V gene encodes CDR1 LNHDA and CDR2 SQIVND (reference sequence). The CDR3 nucleotides read TGTGCCAGTAGTATTCCGGGACTTACAAATGAGCAGTTCTTC. It translates to CASSIPGLTNEQFF.

This clone was counted between two and nine times. The CDR3 sequence is CSASVSDTEAFF. Here the CDR3 DNA reads TGCAGCGCCAGCGTTAGTGACACTGAAGCTTTCTTT. The chain employs TRBV29-1 and TRBJ1-1; D is undetermined. This CDR3 has 12 amino acids. CDR1 SQVTM and CDR2 ANQGSEA come from the germline V gene. V gave up 7 bases and J gave up 3 bases, with 12 bases separating them.

The chain has TRBV28 and TRBJ1-2; 11 bases line up with TRBD1. J was trimmed by 6 bases and V by 6 bases; bases with no gene match: 6. CDR3 length: 14 residues. Per germline, CDR1 MDHEN and CDR2 SYDVKM. The DNA for the CDR3 is TGTGCCAGCAGCTCTCCGGGACAGGGGGATGGCTACACCTTC. Translation gives CASSSPGQGDGYTF.

The chain couples TRBV12-5 to TRBJ2-1; D not resolved. V lost 7 bases to trimming and J lost 0 bases, with 10 bases between them. The CDR3 is 14 residues long. CDR1 LGHNT and CDR2 FRNRAP come from the germline V gene. For the CDR3, the DNA is TGTGCTAGTGCCTCGGGTGGCTCCTACAATGAGCAGTTCTTC. Translating gives CASASGGSYNEQFF.